One and the same sample provided the 5 T cell receptor beta chains below, sequenced in a study of T-cell memory formation after mild COVID-19. TCRdb fed the 5' RACE reads into MiXCR, producing one record per CDR3 protein. The sample has a few hundred thousand distinct CDR3 sequences; approximately 21% are singletons. Input material: PBMCs or a T cell subset sorted from them (not recorded which). The receptors were sampled from an adult woman who had mild COVID-19 (a few samples of this study predate the infection). Cell type and time point are not known.

This clonotype has just a few counts. This rearrangement joins TRBV5-1 to TRBJ1-5; D is ambiguous. The V end lost 0 bases, the J end lost 6 bases, and 13 bases lay between the germline ends. The CDR3 has 15 amino acids. Germline CDR1 reads SGHRS; CDR2 reads YFSETQ. In nucleotides, the CDR3 is TGCGCCAGCAGCTTGGGAGAGGTCGGGTCTCAGCCCCAGCATTTT. It specifies CASSLGEVGSQPQHF.

The table lists this clonotype with a few counts. J is TRBJ2-2 and V is TRBV7-9, with D possibly matching TRBD1 (6 bases). Germline-derived CDR1 and CDR2 are SEHNR and FQNEAQ (reference sequence). There are 16 residues in the CDR3. Trimming pared 5 bases from V and 1 base from J, leaving 14 bases between. The DNA for the CDR3 is TGTGCCAGCAGCCCCCACAGGGTACGGAACACCGGGGAGCTGTTTTTT. Residues: CASSPHRVRNTGELFF.

This chain connects TRBV5-1 to TRBJ1-1; 12 nucleotides match TRBD1. V gave up 4 bases and J gave up 10 bases; unmatched junction bases: 8. The CDR3 contains 14 residues. Looked up from germline, CDR1 is SGHRS and CDR2 is YFSETQ. The CDR3 DNA reads as TGCGCCAGCAGCCCGGGACAGGGGGCGACGGGAGCTTTCTTT. As protein: CASSPGQGATGAFF. Filled out from reference TRBV5-1 and TRBJ1-1, the complete variable domain reads KAGVTQTPRYLIKTRGQQVTLSCSPISGHRSVSWYQQTPGQGLQFLFEYFSETQRNKGNFPGRFSGRQFSNSRSEMNVSTLELGDSALYLCASSPGQGATGAFFGQGTRLTVV.

This clonotype was picked up a small number of times. V is TRBV24-1 and J is TRBJ2-1; 7 nucleotides line up with TRBD2. This CDR3 has 17 residues. Germline lookup yields CDR1 KGHDR and CDR2 SFDVKD. The V segment lost 2 bases and the J segment 6 bases; nucleotides outside the gene matches: 12. The CDR3 sequence is CATSDSIPYGTTNEQFF. The CDR3 coding sequence is TGTGCCACCAGTGATTCCATTCCGTACGGGACTACCAATGAGCAGTTCTTC.

The rearrangement links TRBV19 to TRBJ2-7, with unresolved D. CDR1 and CDR2 from the germline V gene are LNHDA and SQIVND (reference sequence). V lost 7 bases to trimming and J lost 4 bases, with 20 bases between them. CDR3 size: 15 residues. As DNA, the CDR3 is TGTGCCAGTAAGTGGGGTGTGGCTGTTGGGTACGAGCAGTACTTC. The encoded protein is CASKWGVAVGYEQYF.